This T cell receptor (beta chain) was profiled in a study of blood T cell repertoires in COVID-19. Study information: Whether acute or convalescent, the COVID-19 samples came from the United States, Italy and Spain.

CDR3 length equals 14 residues. CDR1 is MNHEY, CDR2 SVGAGI, per germline. V was shortened by 8 bases and J by 0 bases, with 10 bases between the two germline ends. Per the study methods: Counts of nucleated cells, estimated from reference gene primer amplification, were obtained. Sequencing was performed with immunoSEQ multiplex PCR; in TCRdb, only in-frame clones are kept and a portion is missing. V, J and clone size derive from that table, while D and trimming were established from the DNA sequence. This sample has 150,000 to 200,000 clones, with approximately 85% found just once. The sequence was collected from a woman aged 60-70 years with acute or convalescent COVID-19. The sequenced sample was peripheral blood. The rearrangement links TRBV6-5 to TRBJ2-2, with D perhaps TRBD1 (6 bases). The CDR3 DNA is TGTGCCAGCGTGGGGGCTACGAACACCGGGGAGCTGTTTTTT. Translated: CASVGATNTGELFF.